This T cell receptor (beta chain) appears in the sequencing data of a study of regulatory T cells in long-lasting Graves disease. Study-level background: Newly diagnosed Graves' patients had under 3 months of antithyroid drugs.

The germline gives CDR1 MDHEN, CDR2 SYDVKM. The V gene end was trimmed by 5 bases and the J gene end by 6 bases; junction bases not matched to a gene: 20. The CDR3 sequence is 18 residues long. This clonotype was seen a handful of times. This sample's time point: newly diagnosed GD, antithyroid drugs for less than 3 months. The TCR library was prepared using RNA isolated from PBMCs. Combining iRepertoire HTBI primers with Arm-PCR of CDR3 regions, the authors built TCR beta libraries. TCRdb passed the multiplex PCR reads through MiXCR, listing each CDR3 protein once. The data hold 400,000 to 500,000 distinct CDR3 sequences, with roughly 15% observed a single time. These data also featured in a second study, about T cells in Graves' hyperthyroidism and ophthalmopathy.

The chain combines TRBV28 with TRBJ2-7; 9 bases align to TRBD2. This sequence was found in a woman aged 18-35 years with Graves disease. The sample consisted of peripheral blood mononuclear cells (PBMCs), taken at new diagnosis, from a patient treated with antithyroid drugs. CDR3 protein: CASSLPVGGRARGGEQYF. The CDR3 bases are TGTGCCAGCAGTCTCCCCGTTGGCGGGAGGGCCAGAGGAGGCGAGCAGTACTTC. The full variable domain, completed using reference TRBV28 and TRBJ2-7, is DVKVTQSSRYLVKRTGEKVFLECVQDMDHENMFWYRQDPGLGLRLIYFSYDVKMKEKGDIPEGYSVSREKKERFSLILESASTNQTSMYLCASSLPVGGRARGGEQYFGPGTRLTVT.